This entry lists 5 T cell receptor beta chains sequenced from one sample in a study of cytomegalovirus exposure and HLA in healthy donors. Vbeta (60) and Jbeta (13) primers were used in the PCR. Method: immunoSEQ multiplex PCR; TCRdb's copy keeps in-frame clones and lacks some. Counted here are around 110,000 clones, over 60% occurring once; the ten biggest clones make up 3.5% to 5%. Sequencing was done on a sample of PBMCs. These receptors were collected from a man younger than 45 in good health and CMV-seropositive.

This sequence joins TRBV6-4 and TRBJ2-2; D unresolved. The ends were cut back, 2 bases at V and 3 bases at J, with 4 bases in the middle. Germline V CDR1 and CDR2: MRHNA, SNTAGT. The length of the CDR3 is 13 residues. The CDR3 DNA follows: TGTGCCAGCAGTGACACTTACACCGGGGAGCTGTTTTTT. Encoded protein: CASSDTYTGELFF.

The chain combines TRBV27 with TRBJ2-1; 9 bases are shared with TRBD1. This CDR3 region has 14 residues. Germline CDR1 MNHEY, CDR2 SMNVEV (reference sequence). V shed 7 bases and J 7 bases; nucleotides not matched to a gene: 8. CDR3 residues: CASTRTGAANEQFF. The CDR3 nucleotides read TGTGCCAGCACCCGGACAGGGGCTGCAAATGAGCAGTTCTTC.

The V call is TRBV28, the J call TRBJ1-6; no definite D call. V gave up 5 bases and J gave up 12 bases, with 17 bases separating them. The CDR3 has 14 amino acids. In germline, CDR1 is MDHEN, CDR2 SYDVKM. CDR3 sequence (DNA): TGTGCCAGCAGTGAGGGCCCCGTAGTCTTACCCCTCCACTTT. Amino acids: CASSEGPVVLPLHF.

The chain carries TRBV6-6 and TRBJ2-7, with D perhaps TRBD1 (6 bases). V lost 6 bases, J lost 6 bases, and 15 bases lay in between. Germline values: CDR1 MNHNY, CDR2 SVGAGI (reference sequence). The CDR3 has 13 amino acids. As DNA, the CDR3 is TGTGCCAGCAGCCAATCCACAGGGAGCGAGCAGTACTTC. This codes for CASSQSTGSEQYF.

The chain joins TRBV5-1 to TRBJ2-3; 8 positions agree with TRBD1. The germline gives CDR1 SGHRS, CDR2 YFSETQ. V shed 3 bases and J 1 base; nucleotides not matched to a gene: 7. There are 16 residues in the CDR3. CDR3 in amino acids: CASSYPTGVGTDTQYF. The CDR3 DNA is TGCGCCAGCAGCTACCCGACAGGGGTCGGCACAGATACGCAGTATTTT.